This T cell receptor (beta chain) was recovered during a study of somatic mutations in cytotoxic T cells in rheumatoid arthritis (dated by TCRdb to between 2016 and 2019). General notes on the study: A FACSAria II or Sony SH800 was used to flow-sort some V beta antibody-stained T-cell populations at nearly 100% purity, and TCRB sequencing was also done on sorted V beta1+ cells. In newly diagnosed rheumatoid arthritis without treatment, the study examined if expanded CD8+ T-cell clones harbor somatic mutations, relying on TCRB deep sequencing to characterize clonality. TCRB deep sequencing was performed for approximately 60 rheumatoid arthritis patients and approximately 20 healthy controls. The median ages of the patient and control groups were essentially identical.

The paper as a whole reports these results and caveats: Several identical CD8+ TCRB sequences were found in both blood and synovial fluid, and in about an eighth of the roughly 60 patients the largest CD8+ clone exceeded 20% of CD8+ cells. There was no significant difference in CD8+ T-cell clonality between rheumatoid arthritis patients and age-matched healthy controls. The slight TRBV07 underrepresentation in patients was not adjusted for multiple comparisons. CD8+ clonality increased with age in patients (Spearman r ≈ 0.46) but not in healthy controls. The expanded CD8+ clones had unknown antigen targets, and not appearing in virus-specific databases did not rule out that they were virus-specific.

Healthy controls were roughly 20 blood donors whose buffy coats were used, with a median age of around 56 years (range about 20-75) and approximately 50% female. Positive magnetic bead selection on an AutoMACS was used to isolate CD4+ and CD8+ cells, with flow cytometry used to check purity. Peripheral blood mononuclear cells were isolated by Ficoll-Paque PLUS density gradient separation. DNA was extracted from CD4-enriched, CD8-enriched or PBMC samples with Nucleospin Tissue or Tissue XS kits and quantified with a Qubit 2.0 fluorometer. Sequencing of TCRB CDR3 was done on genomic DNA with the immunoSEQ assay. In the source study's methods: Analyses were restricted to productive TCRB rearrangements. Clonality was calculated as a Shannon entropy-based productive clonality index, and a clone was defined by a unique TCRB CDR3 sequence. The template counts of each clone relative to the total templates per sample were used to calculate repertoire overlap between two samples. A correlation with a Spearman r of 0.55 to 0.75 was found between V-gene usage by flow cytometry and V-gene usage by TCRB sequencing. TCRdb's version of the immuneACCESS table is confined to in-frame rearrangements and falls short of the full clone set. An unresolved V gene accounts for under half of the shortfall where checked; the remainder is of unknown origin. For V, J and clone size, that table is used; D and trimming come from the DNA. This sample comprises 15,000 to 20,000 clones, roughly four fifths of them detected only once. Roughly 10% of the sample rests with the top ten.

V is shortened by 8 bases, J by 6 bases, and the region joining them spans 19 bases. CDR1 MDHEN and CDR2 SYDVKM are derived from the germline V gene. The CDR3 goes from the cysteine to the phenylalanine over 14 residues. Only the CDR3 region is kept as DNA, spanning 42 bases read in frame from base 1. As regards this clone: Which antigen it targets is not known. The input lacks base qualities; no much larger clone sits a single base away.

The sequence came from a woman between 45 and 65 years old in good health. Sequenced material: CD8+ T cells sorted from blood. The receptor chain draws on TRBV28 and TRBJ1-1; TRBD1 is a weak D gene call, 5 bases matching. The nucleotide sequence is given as TGTGCCAGCCGAACAGGCCCACTAAGGCCTGAAGCTTTCTTT. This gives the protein CASRTGPLRPEAFF. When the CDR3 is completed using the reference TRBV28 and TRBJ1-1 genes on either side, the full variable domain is DVKVTQSSRYLVKRTGEKVFLECVQDMDHENMFWYRQDPGLGLRLIYFSYDVKMKEKGDIPEGYSVSREKKERFSLILESASTNQTSMYLCASRTGPLRPEAFFGQGTRLTVV.